What follows are 27 T cell receptor beta chains derived from one specimen sequenced in a study of Tregs in tolerant kidney transplant recipients. Here immunoSEQ multiplex PCR was the method, and the copy in TCRdb shows in-frame clones only, minus some. The sample holds 31,000 or so clones. Sequences were derived from CD8+ T cells from blood, sampled before the transplant. These receptor sequences come from a human donor who received a combined kidney and bone marrow transplant.

About this clone: The CDR3 is cut off 3 residues early in the read; its end comes from the germline J gene. This chain links TRBV18 with TRBJ2-1; 8 bases are shared with TRBD1. CDR1 and CDR2 from the germline V gene are KGHSH and LQKENI. V lost 6 bases, J lost 2 bases, and 9 bases stayed unmatched. The CDR3 has 16 amino acids. CDR3 sequence reads: CASSLPGQATYNEQFF. CDR3 DNA, as far as it was read: TGTGCCAGCTCGTTACCGGGACAGGCCACCTACAATGAG.

As for this clone: The read is 3 residues too short to cover the CDR3 end, so that end is filled in from the germline J gene. The chain couples TRBV5-1 to TRBJ1-2; 12 positions agree with TRBD1. V was pared by 4 bases and J by 3 bases, with 7 bases of the junction left unmatched. This CDR3 spans 16 amino acids. CDR1 and CDR2 (germline): SGHRS, YFSETQ. The sequenced part of the CDR3 DNA is TGCGCCAGCAGCCCGGGACAGGGGGCTATCTACTATGGC. It specifies CASSPGQGAIYYG. The complete CDR3 sequence is CASSPGQGAIYYGYTF. Supplemented by reference TRBV5-1 and TRBJ1-2, the full variable domain reads KAGVTQTPRYLIKTRGQQVTLSCSPISGHRSVSWYQQTPGQGLQFLFEYFSETQRNKGNFPGRFSGRQFSNSRSEMNVSTLELGDSALYLCASSPGQGAIYYGYTFGSGTRLTVV.

As for this clone: Read coverage stops 3 residues before the CDR3 terminus; the germline J gene supplies the remainder. The rearrangement links TRBV5-5 to TRBJ2-7; tentative D call: TRBD2 (6 bases). Germline CDR1 is SGHKS and CDR2 is YYEKEE (reference sequence). CDR3 length: 15 amino acids. With 1 base removed from V and 2 bases from J, the gap between germline ends came to 13 bases. Incomplete CDR3 DNA: TGTGCCAGCAGCTTGACAGCGGGTTCTGCCTACGAG. Protein product: CASSLTAGSAYE. The whole CDR3 region reads CASSLTAGSAYEQYF.

In regard to this clone: The read is 3 residues too short to cover the CDR3 end, so that end is filled in from the germline J gene. The chain has TRBV2 and TRBJ1-1; 7 bases fit TRBD1. The CDR3 runs 15 residues. Per the germline V gene, CDR1 is SNHLY and CDR2 is FYNNEI. V was pared by 9 bases and J by 4 bases, with 14 bases of the junction left unmatched. The CDR3 region is CARDPLTGKGTEAFF. Partial CDR3 DNA: TGTGCCAGGGACCCCCTGACAGGGAAGGGCACTGAA.

A remark on this clone: The read stops 3 residues short of the end of the CDR3; the missing end is completed from the germline J gene. This chain uses TRBV7-3 with TRBJ2-1, with 12 nucleotides matching TRBD2. CDR1 and CDR2 from the germline V gene are SGHTA and FQGTGA. The junction had 7 bases not matched to a gene; V was cut back by 1 base and J by 6 bases. The CDR3 has 17 residues. The sequenced CDR3 bases are TGTGCCAGCAGCTTAAATGTGTGGACTAGCGGGATCAATGAG. Amino acids: CASSLNVWTSGINE. The CDR3 in full is CASSLNVWTSGINEQFF.

Regarding this clone: The CDR3 extends 3 residues past the end of the read, so its final part is completed from the germline J gene. The rearrangement joins TRBV20-1 to TRBJ2-5, with 7 positions matching TRBD1. The CDR3 is made up of 14 amino acids. With 6 bases clipped from V and 5 bases from J, the junction kept 12 bases outside the gene matches. Germline V CDR1 and CDR2: DFQATT, SNEGSKA (reference sequence). CDR3 DNA (partial): TGCAGTGCCCCGCGACAGGGTTGGCGGGAGACC. It yields the protein CSAPRQGWRET. The complete CDR3 protein is CSAPRQGWRETQYF.

On this clone itself: The read ends 3 residues shy of where the CDR3 ends; the end is completed using the germline J gene. V and J are TRBV14 and TRBJ2-2; possibly TRBD1 for D (5 bases). This CDR3 region has 15 residues. Germline CDR1 and CDR2: SGHDN and FVKESK. Trimming took off 5 bases at V and 2 bases at J, with 12 bases between the two ends. The CDR3 sequence: CASSVRQTNTGELFF. The sequenced part of the CDR3 DNA is TGTGCCAGCAGCGTCAGACAGACAAACACCGGGGAG.

As regards this clone: The DNA ends 3 residues before the CDR3 does, and the rest of the CDR3 is filled in from the germline J gene. The chain combines TRBV2 with TRBJ1-4, with 8 positions matching TRBD1. The CDR3 length is 12 residues. J was trimmed by 5 bases and V by 8 bases; bases with no gene match: 1. The germline gives CDR1 SNHLY, CDR2 FYNNEI. Here the CDR3 reads CASGDRNEKLFF. CDR3 DNA (partial): TGTGCCAGCGGGGACAGGAATGAAAAA. The whole variable domain, filled in from reference TRBV2 and TRBJ1-4, reads EPEVTQTPSHQVTQMGQEVILRCVPISNHLYFYWYRQILGQKVEFLVSFYNNEISEKSEIFDDQFSVERPDGSNFTLKIRSTKLEDSAMYFCASGDRNEKLFFGSGTQLSVL.

Note on this clone: The CDR3 extends 3 residues past the end of the read, so its final part is completed from the germline J gene. This sequence joins TRBV29-1 and TRBJ2-7, with 7 positions matching TRBD1. Germline lookup yields CDR1 SQVTM and CDR2 ANQGSEA. Unmatched junction bases numbered 4, after V lost 4 bases and J lost 4 bases. The CDR3 loop spans 12 amino acids. Partial CDR3 DNA: TGCAGCGTTGTACAGGGGATGTACGAG. It specifies CSVVQGMYE. The CDR3 as a whole reads CSVVQGMYEQYF.

About this clone itself: The read terminates 3 residues before the CDR3 end, so the remaining end is supplied by the germline J gene. The V call is TRBV19, the J call TRBJ1-1; D is perhaps TRBD1 (5 bases). Germline V gene sequence: CDR1 LNHDA, CDR2 SQIVND (reference sequence). Trimming left V 7 bases short and J 6 bases short, with 15 bases between. The CDR3 consists of 13 residues. The sequenced CDR3 bases are TGTGCCAGTACCCCTGGGGAAGGGGCTGAA. This encodes CASTPGEGAE. The whole CDR3 is CASTPGEGAEAFF.

On this clone: The read falls 3 residues short of the CDR3 end, and the missing part is taken from the germline J gene. J is TRBJ1-3 and V is TRBV7-9; the match to TRBD1 covers 7 bases. The J segment lost 2 bases and the V segment lost 5 bases, leaving 6 bases of the junction unmatched. CDR3 size: 15 residues. Per germline, CDR1 SEHNR and CDR2 FQNEAQ (reference sequence). The CDR3 here is CASSPNTGAGNTIYF. The sequenced CDR3 bases are TGTGCCAGCAGCCCCAATACAGGGGCTGGAAACACC.

On this clone: Read coverage stops 3 residues before the CDR3 terminus; the germline J gene supplies the remainder. J is TRBJ2-7 and V is TRBV7-8; D unclear. This CDR3 is 15 amino acids long. V lost 1 base and J lost 3, with 13 bases in between. CDR1 and CDR2 (germline): SGHVS, FQNEAQ. The DNA read from the CDR3 is TGTGCCAGCAGCTTAGTCCGGGTCCTAAACTACGAG. Protein: CASSLVRVLNYE. The complete CDR3 protein is CASSLVRVLNYEQYF. Drawing the rest from reference TRBV7-8 and TRBJ2-7, the complete variable domain is GAGVSQSPRYKVAKRGQDVALRCDPISGHVSLFWYQQALGQGPEFLTYFQNEAQLDKSGLPSDRFFAERPEGSVSTLKIQRTQQEDSAVYLCASSLVRVLNYEQYFGPGTRLTVT.

Note on this clone: The read stops 3 residues short of the end of the CDR3; the missing end is completed from the germline J gene. The chain joins TRBV29-1 to TRBJ1-1, with 7 bases aligning to TRBD1. The CDR3 extends over 15 amino acids. Germline CDR1 reads SQVTM; CDR2 reads ANQGSEA. This chain's CDR3 is CSVFLSLDRVEGAFF. The CDR3 DNA, read in part, is TGCAGCGTCTTCCTCTCGCTTGACAGGGTGGAAGGA. Full variable domain (rest looked up from reference TRBV29-1 and TRBJ1-1): SAVISQKPSRDICQRGTSLTIQCQVDSQVTMMFWYRQQPGQSLTLIATANQGSEATYESGFVIDKFPISRPNLTFSTLTVSNMSPEDSSIYLCSVFLSLDRVEGAFFGQGTRLTVV.

Worth noting for this clone: The DNA ends 3 residues before the CDR3 does, and the rest of the CDR3 is filled in from the germline J gene. The V and J genes are TRBV30 and TRBJ1-5; 7 nucleotides align to TRBD1. This CDR3 is built from 14 residues. CDR1 is GTSNPN, CDR2 SVGIG, per germline (reference sequence). Losses at the gene ends were 7 bases for V and 0 bases for J; bases not matched to a gene: 6. CDR3: CAFSGQASNQPQHF. The part of the CDR3 DNA that was read is TGTGCCTTCTCCGGACAGGCTAGCAATCAGCCC.

The part of the CDR3 DNA that was read is TGCGCCAGCAGCCCGGGACTAGCGGGAGGTTGGGACGAG. It encodes CASSPGLAGGWDE. The whole CDR3 protein reads CASSPGLAGGWDEQYF. The genes are TRBV5-1 and TRBJ2-7; 15 nucleotides line up with TRBD2. The DNA ends 3 residues before the CDR3 does, and the rest of the CDR3 is filled in from the germline J gene. Germline loops: CDR1 SGHRS, CDR2 YFSETQ. V lost 4 bases, J lost 5 bases, and 7 bases stayed unmatched. There are 16 residues in the CDR3.

On this clone itself: The read terminates 3 residues before the CDR3 end, so the remaining end is supplied by the germline J gene. This rearrangement joins TRBV7-9 to TRBJ2-7; 7 bases match TRBD1. Trimming took 5 bases from V and 5 from J; bases not matched to a gene: 9. Germline V gene sequence: CDR1 SEHNR, CDR2 FQNEAQ (reference sequence). The CDR3 contains 14 residues. CDR3 DNA, as far as it was read: TGTGCCAGCAGCCAGCTGACAGGGCTCGACGAG. It encodes CASSQLTGLDE. The full CDR3 sequence reads CASSQLTGLDEQYF. The variable domain in full, completed from reference TRBV7-9 and TRBJ2-7, reads DTGVSQNPRHKITKRGQNVTFRCDPISEHNRLYWYRQTLGQGPEFLTYFQNEAQLEKSRLLSDRFSAERPKGSFSTLEIQRTEQGDSAMYLCASSQLTGLDEQYFGPGTRLTVT.

Details on this clone: The CDR3 end is not reached by the read, which stops 3 residues before it; the germline J gene fills it in. The chain employs TRBV7-3 and TRBJ2-3; 8 bases align to TRBD1. This CDR3 spans 15 amino acids. Germline values: CDR1 SGHTA, CDR2 FQGTGA. Trimming cost V 5 bases and J 0 bases; bases outside gene matches: 4. The CDR3 DNA, read in part, is TGTGCCAGCAGCGTAGGACAGGGAAGCACAGATACG. Translating it yields CASSVGQGSTDT. In full, the CDR3 is CASSVGQGSTDTQYF.

Regarding this clone: The sequenced fragment ends 3 residues before the CDR3 boundary, so the rest is inferred from the germline J gene. The V gene is TRBV10-2, the J gene TRBJ1-1; D gene uncertain. Germline assignment: CDR1 WSHSY and CDR2 SAAADI. The length of the CDR3 is 12 residues. Between the trimmed V and J ends, which lost 6 bases and 6 bases, there was a span of 11 bases. CDR3 sequence: CASSPGVAEAFF. CDR3 DNA, as far as it was read: TGCGCCAGCAGCCCAGGTGTGGCTGAA.

Turning to this clone: The sequence runs out 3 residues before the end of the CDR3; the remainder is reconstructed from the germline J gene. This chain links TRBV30 with TRBJ1-2, with D perhaps TRBD1 (6 bases). The V end lost 3 bases, the J end lost 3 bases, and 11 bases lay between the germline ends. The CDR3 spans 13 residues. In germline, CDR1 is GTSNPN, CDR2 SVGIG (reference sequence). The CDR3 bases that were read are TGTGCCTGGAGCATTGGGGGCTACTATGGC. This codes for CAWSIGGYYG. The CDR3 as a whole reads CAWSIGGYYGYTF.

Points on this clone: With the read ending 3 residues before the CDR3 end, the germline J gene is used to fill in that end. V is TRBV2 and J is TRBJ2-7, with a tentative D call TRBD1 (6 bases). V was trimmed by 6 bases and J by 1 base, leaving 7 bases between them. The CDR3 totals 12 residues. Germline CDR1 reads SNHLY; CDR2 reads FYNNEI. CDR3 DNA (partial): TGTGCCAGCAGGGACAGATCCTACGAG. Encoded protein: CASRDRSYE. The CDR3 in its entirety is CASRDRSYEQYF.

As to this clone: The sequenced fragment ends 3 residues before the CDR3 boundary, so the rest is inferred from the germline J gene. The chain has TRBV19 and TRBJ2-7, with TRBD1 as a possible D gene (6 bases). V dropped 0 bases and J dropped 2 bases, with 11 bases sitting between them. The length of the CDR3 is 15 residues. Germline CDR1 reads LNHDA; CDR2 reads SQIVND (reference sequence). Partial CDR3 DNA: TGTGCCAGTAGTATAGAGGGGACAACTACCTACGAG. Translated: CASSIEGTTTYE. The full-length CDR3 reads as CASSIEGTTTYEQYF.

As regards this clone: The read comes to an end 3 residues before the CDR3 does, leaving the germline J gene to fill in the end. V usage is TRBV7-9 and J usage is TRBJ2-3; 9 bases are shared with TRBD2. After removal of 4 bases from V and 2 bases from J, the junction contained 4 bases not matched to a gene. The CDR3 has 15 amino acids. CDR1 is SEHNR, CDR2 FQNEAQ, per germline (reference sequence). CDR3 sequence reads: CASSSLAGPTDTQYF. Incomplete CDR3 DNA: TGTGCCAGCAGCTCGCTAGCGGGACCCACAGATACG. The complete variable domain, with remaining parts taken from reference TRBV7-9 and TRBJ2-3, reads DTGVSQNPRHKITKRGQNVTFRCDPISEHNRLYWYRQTLGQGPEFLTYFQNEAQLEKSRLLSDRFSAERPKGSFSTLEIQRTEQGDSAMYLCASSSLAGPTDTQYFGPGTRLTVL.

In regard to this clone: The read falls 3 residues short of the CDR3 end, and the missing part is taken from the germline J gene. The chain employs TRBV11-2 and TRBJ2-2; D is undetermined. Germline loops: CDR1 SGHAT, CDR2 FQNNGV. The CDR3 is 13 residues long. Between the trimmed V and J ends, which lost 1 base and 6 bases, there was a span of 6 bases. The CDR3 sequence is CASSLGAPGELFF. CDR3 DNA, as far as it was read: TGTGCCAGCAGCTTAGGGGCCCCCGGGGAG.

CDR3 loop: CASSLGGLSSYEQYF. Partial CDR3 DNA: TGTGCCAGCAGCTTAGGGGGACTGAGCTCCTACGAG. The J gene is TRBJ2-7, the V gene TRBV7-9, with TRBD2 as a possible D gene (6 bases). With the read ending 3 residues before the CDR3 end, the germline J gene is used to fill in that end. CDR3 length: 15 amino acids. Germline-derived CDR1 and CDR2 are SEHNR and FQNEAQ (reference sequence). Deletions cut 1 base from V and 0 bases from J, with 10 bases between.

This clone is classed as medium-sized by frequency. The read terminates 3 residues ahead of where the CDR3 ends, so the germline J gene completes it. The chain combines TRBV2 with TRBJ1-1; TRBD1 matches 8 bases. The V and J ends lost 6 bases and 5 bases, in that order; junction bases with no gene match: 8. CDR1 and CDR2 (germline): SNHLY, FYNNEI. This CDR3 contains 14 residues. CDR3 DNA (partial): TGTGCCAGCAGGAAGGGACAGGAGGGAACTGAA. It yields the protein CASRKGQEGTE. The whole CDR3 sequence is CASRKGQEGTEAFF.

For this clone: The read gets to within 3 residues of the CDR3 end, and the germline J gene fills in the rest. The J gene is TRBJ1-5, the V gene TRBV29-1; TRBD1 matches 7 bases. This CDR3 has 13 residues. The ends lost 2 bases at V and 5 bases at J; junction bases unmatched: 3. CDR1 and CDR2 from the germline V gene are SQVTM and ANQGSEA. The sequenced part of the CDR3 DNA is TGCAGCGTTGAAACAGGGGACGATCAGCCC. This encodes CSVETGDDQP. The complete CDR3 sequence is CSVETGDDQPQHF.

Of note for this clone: The read ends 3 residues early relative to the CDR3; the germline J gene fills the gap. The gene calls are TRBV7-9 and TRBJ2-1, with a possible D match to TRBD2 (6 bases). CDR3 length: 13 residues. V lost 5 bases and J 3 bases, leaving 8 bases between the germline ends. CDR1 SEHNR and CDR2 FQNEAQ come from the germline V gene (reference sequence). The CDR3 DNA, read in part, is TGTGCCAGCAGCCTTAGCGGCTACAATGAG. Residues: CASSLSGYNE. The CDR3, in full, reads CASSLSGYNEQFF.